This passage covers 25 T cell receptor beta chains from one sample sequenced in a study of shared clonotypes between healthy human individuals. Clones were read by immunoSEQ multiplex PCR, and TCRdb kept only the in-frame ones, dropping some. The sample lists over a million clones, around 75% occurring once. The sample comprised memory CD4+ T cells sorted from blood. Sample subset: CD45RA-negative fraction. The receptors here all came from a man aged 18 to 29 in good health.

In its sample, this clone was seen once. The chain employs TRBV6-5 and TRBJ2-7; 8 bases are a match to TRBD1. Per the germline V gene, CDR1 is MNHEY and CDR2 is SVGAGI. With 4 bases clipped from V and 4 bases from J, the junction kept 9 bases outside the gene matches. CDR3 length equals 15 residues. The CDR3 nucleotides are TGTGCCAGCAGTTCCCGAGCCAGGGGGCATTACGAGCAGTACTTC. This sequence encodes CASSSRARGHYEQYF.

The chain combines TRBV7-2 with TRBJ2-1; 9 nucleotides match TRBD2. The CDR3 is made up of 14 amino acids. Germline assignment: CDR1 SGHTA and CDR2 FQGNSA. The trim removed 1 base at V and 9 bases at J, leaving 4 bases unmatched. The DNA of the CDR3 is TGTGCCAGCAGCTTAGTCGGACTAGCGCGTGAGCAGTTCTTC. Translation gives CASSLVGLAREQFF.

The chain combines TRBV6-5 with TRBJ1-6; perhaps TRBD1 as D (5 bases). Trimming removed 4 bases at V and 0 bases at J, with 10 bases between. This CDR3 is built from 16 residues. The V gene's germline CDR1 is MNHEY and CDR2 SVGAGI. The CDR3: CASSWGRSSYNSPLHF. DNA for the CDR3: TGTGCCAGCAGTTGGGGACGGAGCTCCTATAATTCACCCCTCCACTTT.

This chain connects TRBV2 to TRBJ2-1; D is perhaps TRBD1 or TRBD2 (5 bases each). V was trimmed by 5 bases and J by 9 bases, leaving 17 bases between them. Germline V lookup: CDR1 SNHLY, CDR2 FYNNEI. The CDR3 runs to 14 residues. For the CDR3, the DNA is TGTGCCAGCAGTCGAAGCAGGGCGAGCGGTGAGCAGTTCTTC. Protein sequence: CASSRSRASGEQFF.

The CDR3 region has the DNA TGTGCCAGCAGCTTTACGGGAAATGAGCAGTTCTTC. This encodes CASSFTGNEQFF. J is TRBJ2-1 and V is TRBV7-3; D is possibly TRBD2 (5 bases). V dropped 3 bases and J dropped 7 bases, with 7 bases sitting between them. Germline loops: CDR1 SGHTA, CDR2 FQGTGA. This CDR3 is built from 12 residues.

In nucleotides, the CDR3 is TGTGCCAGCAGCTTGGTCGGCGACCCCTACGAGCAGTACTTC. This translates into CASSLVGDPYEQYF. The chain recombines TRBV5-6 with TRBJ2-7; no clear D gene. Germline CDR1 and CDR2: SGHDT and YYEEEE. The V gene lost 0 bases and the J gene lost 2 bases, with 9 bases spanning the gap. This CDR3 contains 14 residues.

The chain employs TRBV5-1 and TRBJ2-3, with TRBD1 matching 7 bases. Germline V gene lookup returns CDR1 SGHRS and CDR2 YFSETQ. The ends lost 5 bases at V and 6 bases at J; junction bases unmatched: 12. The CDR3 is made up of 15 amino acids. CDR3 DNA sequence: TGCGCCAGCAGGGAGATCAGGGGGACCGCGGATACGCAGTATTTT. Translation: CASREIRGTADTQYF.

V usage is TRBV7-2 and J usage is TRBJ2-2; 9 bases are shared with TRBD2. The CDR3 length is 16 residues. CDR1 is SGHTA and CDR2 is FQGNSA in the germline V gene. Unmatched junction bases numbered 9, after V lost 2 bases and J lost 8 bases. CDR3 DNA sequence: TGTGCCAGCAGCTTAAGCAGCGCGGGAGGGCCAGGGGAGCTGTTTTTT. It codes for CASSLSSAGGPGELFF. The full variable domain, rest sourced from reference TRBV7-2 and TRBJ2-2, is GAGVSQSPSNKVTEKGKDVELRCDPISGHTALYWYRQSLGQGLEFLIYFQGNSAPDKSGLPSDRFSAERTGGSVSTLTIQRTQQEDSAVYLCASSLSSAGGPGELFFGEGSRLTVL.

Concerning this clone itself: This sample includes further DNA sequences coding for the same CDR3. The chain links TRBV5-6 to TRBJ2-5; D unresolved. V gave up 2 bases and J gave up 1 base, with 6 bases separating them. The CDR3 runs 13 residues. Germline values: CDR1 SGHDT, CDR2 YYEEEE. In DNA form, the CDR3 reads TGTGCCAGCAGCTTTGGCAGCCAAGAGACCCAGTACTTC. Translation gives CASSFGSQETQYF.

In its sample, this clone was seen many times. The chain employs TRBV11-2 and TRBJ2-1, with 9 bases identical to TRBD2. Trimming removed 5 bases from V and 6 bases from J; junction bases left unmatched: 11. The CDR3 covers 16 residues. Germline CDR1 SGHAT, CDR2 FQNNGV. The chain's CDR3 is CASSPLAGAGSNEQFF. CDR3 in DNA: TGTGCCAGCAGCCCCTTAGCGGGAGCAGGTTCCAATGAGCAGTTCTTC. Full variable domain (remainder filled in from reference TRBV11-2 and TRBJ2-1): EAGVAQSPRYKIIEKRQSVAFWCNPISGHATLYWYQQILGQGPKLLIQFQNNGVVDDSQLPKDRFSAERLKGVDSTLKIQPAKLEDSAVYLCASSPLAGAGSNEQFFGPGTRLTVL.

The CDR3 coding sequence is TGTGCCAGCAGCCCCGGGGTCTCTGGGGCCAACGTCCTGACTTTC. Translating it yields CASSPGVSGANVLTF. The chain recombines TRBV9 with TRBJ2-6; maybe TRBD2 (5 bases). The V end was cut by 4 bases, the J end by 0 bases, with 8 bases between. Germline CDR1 reads SGDLS; CDR2 reads YYNGEE. CDR3 length equals 15 residues. The variable domain in full, with the rest retrieved from reference TRBV9 and TRBJ2-6, is DSGVTQTPKHLITATGQRVTLRCSPRSGDLSVYWYQQSLDQGLQFLIQYYNGEERAKGNILERFSAQQFPDLHSELNLSSLELGDSALYFCASSPGVSGANVLTFGAGSRLTVL.

V gene TRBV7-3 combines with J gene TRBJ1-3; tentatively, D is TRBD1 (5 bases). Trimming cost V 3 bases and J 8 bases, with 11 bases left between them. The germline V gene has CDR1 SGHTA and CDR2 FQGTGA. This CDR3 is 13 amino acids long. The CDR3 bases are TGTGCCAGCAGCTTGGGTGTAGGGGACACCATATATTTT. Amino acid sequence: CASSLGVGDTIYF.

The chain is built from TRBV25-1 and TRBJ2-7; 9 nucleotides match TRBD2. CDR3 size: 16 residues. CDR1 is MGHDK, CDR2 SYGVNS, per germline. With V trimmed by 1 base and J by 0 bases, 4 bases remained unmatched. The CDR3 reads CASSESSGALSYEQYF. CDR3 DNA: TGTGCCAGCAGTGAATCTAGCGGGGCCCTCTCCTACGAGCAGTACTTC.

J is TRBJ2-1 and V is TRBV18; 10 nucleotides agree with TRBD2. After removal of 3 bases from V and 6 bases from J, the junction contained 5 bases not matched to a gene. Germline lookup yields CDR1 KGHSH and CDR2 LQKENI. This CDR3 has 15 residues. The CDR3 nucleotides read TGTGCCAGCTCACCGGCTAGCGGGAGAGGCAATGAGCAGTTCTTC. Its translation is CASSPASGRGNEQFF.

The rearrangement uses TRBV10-2 and TRBJ1-4; 9 bases align to TRBD1. With 6 bases clipped from V and 4 bases from J, the junction kept 6 bases outside the gene matches. Germline values: CDR1 WSHSY, CDR2 SAAADI. This CDR3 contains 15 residues. The CDR3 nucleotides are TGCGCCAGCAGCACCGGGACAGGGTTTAATGAAAAACTGTTTTTT. Translated: CASSTGTGFNEKLFF.

This chain links TRBV10-2 with TRBJ2-3; tentative D call: TRBD2 (6 bases). Germline V CDR1 and CDR2: WSHSY, SAAADI. This CDR3 is 13 amino acids long. Trimming left V 6 bases short and J 5 bases short, with 12 bases between. CDR3: CASRMTSLDTQYF. Written as DNA, the CDR3 is TGCGCCAGCAGGATGACTAGTTTAGATACGCAGTATTTT.

The chain combines TRBV25-1 with TRBJ2-1; D might be TRBD1 or TRBD2, each matching 6 bases. The V end lost 7 bases, the J end lost 9 bases, and 13 bases lay between the germline ends. Per the germline V gene, CDR1 is MGHDK and CDR2 is SYGVNS. The CDR3 runs to 12 residues. The CDR3 sequence is CASTSPGAEQFF. In DNA, the CDR3 is TGTGCCAGCACTAGTCCGGGGGCTGAGCAGTTCTTC.

This clone was seen more than once but under ten times. The chain carries TRBV4-3 and TRBJ2-1, with D hard to call. CDR1 and CDR2 (germline): LGHNA, YSLEER. CDR3 size: 16 residues. Deletions cut 0 bases from V and 2 bases from J, with 11 bases between. The CDR3 region has the DNA TGCGCCAGCAGCCAAGATTCCGCGGTGGCCTACAATGAGCAGTTCTTC. Its protein is CASSQDSAVAYNEQFF.

The genes are TRBV10-3 and TRBJ2-3, with 7 bases lining up with TRBD1. Germline V CDR1 and CDR2: ENHRY, SYGVKD. This CDR3 has 14 residues. The V gene end was trimmed by 7 bases and the J gene end by 4 bases; junction bases not matched to a gene: 8. Here the CDR3 reads CAIKEAGGSDTQYF. The CDR3 bases are TGTGCCATCAAAGAGGCAGGGGGTTCAGATACGCAGTATTTT.

About this clone: In the same sample, other DNA sequences code for this CDR3. The V call is TRBV2, the J call TRBJ2-5; possible D gene TRBD2, 6 bases. The V end lost 7 bases, the J end lost 7 bases, and 13 bases lay between the germline ends. Germline assignment: CDR1 SNHLY and CDR2 FYNNEI. This CDR3 comprises 12 residues. CDR3 bases: TGTGCCAGCACACTAGCTGGGGGGACCCAGTACTTC. It yields the protein CASTLAGGTQYF. Looking up the rest from reference TRBV2 and TRBJ2-5 gives the full variable domain: EPEVTQTPSHQVTQMGQEVILRCVPISNHLYFYWYRQILGQKVEFLVSFYNNEISEKSEIFDDQFSVERPDGSNFTLKIRSTKLEDSAMYFCASTLAGGTQYFGPGTRLLVL.

The chain recombines TRBV6-5 with TRBJ2-3, with D unclear. V lost 7 bases, J lost 10 bases, and 18 bases lay in between. The CDR3 length is 13 residues. CDR1 and CDR2 from the germline V gene are MNHEY and SVGAGI. The CDR3 nucleotides are TGTGCCAGCACCCGCTCCGGGTTCCGAGCGCAGTATTTT. The encoded protein is CASTRSGFRAQYF.

The chain is built from TRBV30 and TRBJ2-2; D is ambiguous. V lost 4 bases and J 1 base, leaving 4 bases between the germline ends. Per the germline V gene, CDR1 is GTSNPN and CDR2 is SVGIG (reference sequence). This CDR3 spans 12 amino acids. In DNA form, the CDR3 reads TGTGCCTGGATGTTGAACACCGGGGAGCTGTTTTTT. Translating gives CAWMLNTGELFF.

This rearrangement joins TRBV28 to TRBJ1-6, with unresolved D. CDR1 and CDR2 from the germline V gene are MDHEN and SYDVKM. The CDR3 length is 14 residues. Trimming left V 4 bases short and J 6 bases short, with 10 bases between. The CDR3 here is CASSSGRPNSPLHF. The CDR3 region has the DNA TGTGCCAGCAGTTCCGGGAGACCTAATTCACCCCTCCACTTT.

The V and J genes are TRBV6-1 and TRBJ1-4; D is possibly TRBD1 (5 bases). CDR3 length: 9 residues. Germline lookup yields CDR1 MNHNS and CDR2 SASEGT. Trimming took off 8 bases at V and 16 bases at J, with 11 bases between the two ends. CDR3 in amino acids: CASGDGGFF. The CDR3 region has the DNA TGTGCCAGCGGGGATGGGGGGTTTTTT.

This chain connects TRBV6-1 to TRBJ1-1; unclear D gene. Germline V gives CDR1 MNHNS, CDR2 SASEGT. This CDR3 comprises 12 residues. Trimming pared 3 bases from V and 1 base from J, leaving 3 bases between. CDR3: CASSERNTEAFF. The CDR3 nucleotides read TGTGCCAGCAGTGAGAGGAACACTGAAGCTTTCTTT.